This entry lists 30 T cell receptor beta chains sequenced from one sample in a study of post-analysis software for immune sequencing data. Unique molecular identifiers tagged the TCR beta cDNA libraries. Each CDR3 protein is one row after TCRdb ran MiXCR on the PCR reads. Of a few hundred thousand distinct CDR3 sequences in the sample, roughly 30% were seen once. Their antigens are not known. Overall study findings and caveats: Five TRBV segments (TRBV5-6, TRBV5-1 and TRBV20-1 among them) occurred more frequently in patients than in controls.

The sequenced sample was blood. The receptors were sampled from a girl aged 5-17 years with multiple sclerosis.

This clonotype has ten or more counts. The rearrangement joins TRBV24-1 to TRBJ2-3; weak D call: TRBD1 (6 bases). Germline CDR1 reads KGHDR; CDR2 reads SFDVKD. The CDR3 covers 16 residues. Trimming shortened V by 4 bases and J by 6 bases, and 19 bases separated the two germline ends. CDR3 in DNA: TGTGCCACCAGTGACGGACAGCATGGACTTCGGGATACGCAGTATTTT. Translating it yields CATSDGQHGLRDTQYF.

V usage is TRBV12-3 or TRBV12-4 and J usage is TRBJ2-3, with D possibly being TRBD1 (7 bases). The V and J ends lost 4 bases and 4 bases respectively, with 21 bases between them. This CDR3 contains 17 residues. The CDR3 region has the DNA TGTGCCAGCAGTTCGCTATGGGGGGCAGGGGGTCCAGATACGCAGTATTTT. Amino acids: CASSSLWGAGGPDTQYF.

In regard to this clonotype: A junction boundary mismatches the germline segment, possibly from a read error. The chain links TRBV20-1 to TRBJ1-6; 12 bases are a match to TRBD1. This CDR3 is built from 13 residues. Germline V gene sequence: CDR1 DFQATT, CDR2 SNEGSKA (reference sequence). CDR3 nucleotides: TGCAGTGCTAGCGGGACAGGGGGCTCACCCCCCCACTTT. Its protein product is CSASGTGGSPPHF.

The V gene is TRBV7-9, the J gene TRBJ2-3, with 9 bases lining up with TRBD2. Germline V gene data show CDR1 as SEHNR and CDR2 as FQNEAQ (reference sequence). V lost 3 bases to trimming and J lost 9 bases; unmatched junction nucleotides: 13. This CDR3 region has 16 residues. The CDR3 here is CASSFQSSGAPTTQYF. In DNA, the CDR3 is TGTGCCAGCAGCTTCCAGTCTAGCGGGGCACCAACCACGCAGTATTTT.

The chain has TRBV4-3 and TRBJ1-1; 11 bases are a match to TRBD1. Germline assignment: CDR1 LGHNA and CDR2 YSLEER. With V trimmed by 2 bases and J by 6 bases, 5 bases remained unmatched. CDR3 length: 15 amino acids. The CDR3 DNA reads as TGCGCCAGCAGCCAATGGACAGGGGGCATATCTGAAGCTTTCTTT. Protein sequence: CASSQWTGGISEAFF.

V is TRBV4-1 and J is TRBJ2-1; tentative D call: TRBD2 (5 bases). This CDR3 is built from 14 residues. The germline V gene has CDR1 MGHRA and CDR2 YSYEKL. Trimming cost V 1 base and J 4 bases, with 8 bases left between them. This CDR3 is CASSQVGVYNEQFF. The CDR3 DNA reads TGCGCCAGCAGCCAAGTCGGGGTTTACAATGAGCAGTTCTTC.

This clonotype has more than one count but fewer than ten. The chain combines TRBV4-2 with TRBJ2-3; the match to TRBD2 covers 10 bases. Germline V lookup: CDR1 LGHNA, CDR2 YNFKEQ. The CDR3 totals 18 residues. J gave up 1 base and V 4 bases, and 11 bases lay outside the gene matches. The CDR3 sequence: CASSLLERGGGGTDTQYF. The DNA for the CDR3 is TGTGCCAGCAGCCTGCTTGAGCGGGGGGGAGGCGGCACAGATACGCAGTATTTT.

Points on this clonotype: This may stem from a read error, because a much larger clone lies one nucleotide away. The chain employs TRBV4-1 and TRBJ1-5; D is perhaps TRBD1 (6 bases). CDR3 length: 16 residues. CDR1 is MGHRA, CDR2 YSYEKL, per germline. Trimming pared 0 bases from V and 9 bases from J, leaving 18 bases between. CDR3 in DNA: TGCGCCAGCAGCCAAGAGGGAGGGGGACATTTTCGGCCCCAGCATTTT. It encodes CASSQEGGGHFRPQHF.

This chain connects TRBV4-1 to TRBJ2-5, with D uncertain. The germline V gene encodes CDR1 MGHRA and CDR2 YSYEKL. V was shortened by 0 bases and J by 13 bases, with 6 bases between the two germline ends. The CDR3 contains 10 residues. The CDR3 loop is CASSQELRYF. The CDR3 bases are TGCGCCAGCAGCCAAGAGTTGAGGTACTTC.

This sequence joins TRBV6-1 and TRBJ1-5, with TRBD1 matching over 8 bases. Per germline, CDR1 MNHNS and CDR2 SASEGT. This CDR3 is 16 amino acids long. The V segment lost 4 bases and the J segment 4 bases; nucleotides outside the gene matches: 9. CDR3 nucleotides: TGTGCCAGCAGTGCAAGGGGCCGGGACAGGAATCAGCCCCAGCATTTT. This translates into CASSARGRDRNQPQHF.

This clonotype was observed a handful of times. This chain links TRBV19 with TRBJ1-1, with D perhaps TRBD1 (6 bases). Trimming took off 4 bases at V and 1 base at J, with 10 bases between the two ends. The CDR3 extends over 14 amino acids. Germline values: CDR1 LNHDA, CDR2 SQIVND (reference sequence). The CDR3 spells CASSSDRWNTEAFF. The CDR3 DNA is TGTGCCAGTAGTAGCGACAGGTGGAACACTGAAGCTTTCTTT.

This clonotype has a handful of counts. At one end the junction does not follow the germline gene, possibly because of a read error. The rearrangement links TRBV7-7 to TRBJ2-5, with TRBD2 as a possible D gene (6 bases). The CDR3 loop spans 14 amino acids. Per germline, CDR1 SSHAT and CDR2 FNYEAQ (reference sequence). CDR3 sequence: CASSLRRGGETQYF. The CDR3 nucleotides are TGTGCTAGCAGCTTACGGCGGGGAGGAGAGACCCAGTACTTC.

The V gene is TRBV5-1, the J gene TRBJ2-7; 9 positions agree with TRBD1. The germline V gene has CDR1 SGHRS and CDR2 YFSETQ. The CDR3 length is 16 residues. The V and J ends lost 0 bases and 3 bases, in that order; junction bases with no gene match: 7. Here the CDR3 reads CASSLGEGQGHYEQYF. The CDR3 region has the DNA TGCGCCAGCAGCTTGGGAGAGGGACAGGGACACTACGAGCAGTACTTC.

The V and J genes are TRBV4-1 and TRBJ2-7; D remains ambiguous. CDR3 length: 16 residues. Deletions cut 1 base from V and 1 base from J, with 14 bases between. From germline, CDR1 is MGHRA and CDR2 YSYEKL. DNA for the CDR3: TGCGCCAGCAGCCAAGTGATTATAGTGGGTTCCTACGAGCAGTACTTC. Translation gives CASSQVIIVGSYEQYF.

The gene calls are TRBV6-1 and TRBJ1-5; no reliable D call. This CDR3 is 16 amino acids long. Germline CDR1 reads MNHNS; CDR2 reads SASEGT. V was pared by 6 bases and J by 2 bases, with 17 bases between. The CDR3 sequence is CASSRDQTIGNQPQHF. The CDR3 coding sequence is TGTGCCAGCAGCCGCGATCAAACCATAGGCAATCAGCCCCAGCATTTT.

This clonotype has ten or more counts. The J gene is TRBJ2-3, the V gene TRBV10-3; TRBD1 agrees at 11 bases. V was pared by 10 bases and J by 0 bases, with 3 bases of the junction left unmatched. The CDR3 runs to 14 residues. Germline-derived CDR1 and CDR2 are ENHRY and SYGVKD. The CDR3, as DNA: TGTGCCACCGGACAGGGGGCTAGCACAGATACGCAGTATTTT. Translated, it gives CATGQGASTDTQYF.

This chain connects TRBV3-1 to TRBJ2-1, with TRBD2 matching 7 bases. There are 15 residues in the CDR3. V trimming: 0 bases; J trimming: 2 bases; junction bases outside the gene matches: 1. The germline V gene has CDR1 LGHDT and CDR2 YNNKEL (reference sequence). The CDR3 loop reads CASSQEAGPYNEQFF. The CDR3 coding sequence is TGTGCCAGCAGCCAAGAAGCGGGGCCCTACAATGAGCAGTTCTTC.

The CDR3: CASSERGGATKNIQYF. In DNA form, the CDR3 reads TGTGCCAGCAGTGAAAGAGGGGGGGCGACAAAAAACATTCAGTACTTC. The chain is built from TRBV6-1 and TRBJ2-4; D may be TRBD2 (7 bases). The CDR3 spans 16 residues. CDR1 MNHNS and CDR2 SASEGT come from the germline V gene. The V end was cut by 2 bases, the J end by 4 bases, with 15 bases between.

The genes are TRBV6-6 and TRBJ2-1; 13 bases match TRBD2. This CDR3 has 17 residues. V trimming: 11 bases; J trimming: 5 bases; junction bases outside the gene matches: 15. Germline V gene lookup returns CDR1 MNHNY and CDR2 SVGAGI (reference sequence). The CDR3 DNA follows: TGTGCCGGAATCGGGACTAGCGGGGTCTCCGTCAACAATGAGCAGTTCTTC. Encoded protein: CAGIGTSGVSVNNEQFF.

In this sample, this clonotype turned up a few times. The chain joins TRBV20-1 to TRBJ2-3, with TRBD1 matching over 7 bases. The CDR3 is 16 amino acids. With 5 bases clipped from V and 3 bases from J, the junction kept 14 bases outside the gene matches. Germline V CDR1 and CDR2: DFQATT, SNEGSKA (reference sequence). This CDR3 reads CSAPETRGLGTDTQYF. For the CDR3, the DNA is TGCAGTGCTCCCGAAACAAGGGGGCTTGGTACAGATACGCAGTATTTT.

The chain joins TRBV7-6 to TRBJ1-4; D may be TRBD1 (5 bases). V was cut by 5 bases and J by 7 bases, with 14 bases left in between. The CDR3 has 14 residues. Germline CDR1 and CDR2: SGHVS and FNYEAQ. The CDR3 coding sequence is TGTGCCAGCAGCCCGTCCAGGGTTGGTGAAAAACTGTTTTTT. Encoded protein: CASSPSRVGEKLFF.

This clonotype was detected only a few times. The J gene is TRBJ1-1, the V gene TRBV12-3 or TRBV12-4; maybe TRBD1 (5 bases). CDR3 length equals 12 residues. V lost 8 bases and J lost 4, with 11 bases in between. The CDR3 spells CASLGGFTEAFF. As DNA, the CDR3 is TGTGCCAGCCTCGGGGGGTTCACTGAAGCTTTCTTT.

This clonotype has just a few counts. The rearrangement uses TRBV4-1 and TRBJ2-1, with a weak D call TRBD1 (5 bases). The CDR3 has 18 amino acids. The V end lost 0 bases, the J end lost 0 bases, and 15 bases lay between the germline ends. Per the germline V gene, CDR1 is MGHRA and CDR2 is YSYEKL. The CDR3 reads CASSQDAAGLSSYNEQFF. Here the CDR3 DNA reads TGCGCCAGCAGCCAAGACGCGGCAGGGCTTAGCTCCTACAATGAGCAGTTCTTC.

This clonotype was recorded a few times. CDR3 in amino acids: CASSYSGRGEDTQYF. Here the CDR3 DNA reads TGTGCCAGCAGTTACTCCGGACGGGGAGAAGATACGCAGTATTTT. V gene TRBV6-5 combines with J gene TRBJ2-3, with D possibly TRBD2 on 5 matching bases. The V end was cut by 0 bases, the J end by 5 bases, with 12 bases between. This CDR3 is built from 15 residues. The germline CDR1 and CDR2 sequences are MNHEY and SVGAGI.

V gene TRBV12-3 or TRBV12-4 combines with J gene TRBJ2-2; no definite D call. There are 12 residues in the CDR3. Trimming removed 5 bases from V and 14 bases from J, with 15 bases in between. Written as DNA, the CDR3 is TGTGCCAGCAGTGATGACACGTGGGTCCTGTTTTTT. It yields the protein CASSDDTWVLFF.

V and J are TRBV7-3 and TRBJ2-6, with 8 positions matching TRBD2. The germline V gene encodes CDR1 SGHTA and CDR2 FQGTGA. This CDR3 comprises 24 residues. Trimming at V came to 1 base and at J to 0 bases, leaving 23 bases not matched to a gene. The CDR3 reads CASSLKSSGGPMGPALSGANVLTF. The DNA for the CDR3 is TGTGCCAGCAGCTTAAAATCGAGCGGGGGCCCCATGGGCCCAGCCCTCTCTGGGGCCAACGTCCTGACTTTC.

This clonotype has more than one count but fewer than ten. The chain combines TRBV5-1 with TRBJ2-3; 7 bases agree with TRBD1. Germline V gene data show CDR1 as SGHRS and CDR2 as YFSETQ. Germline trimming cut 3 bases from V and 2 bases from J; bases unmatched to any gene: 9. The CDR3 sequence is 16 residues long. CDR3 residues: CASSSRRDSDTDTQYF. CDR3 DNA sequence: TGCGCCAGCAGCTCGAGACGGGACAGTGACACAGATACGCAGTATTTT.

In this sample, this clonotype turned up a few times. The J gene is TRBJ1-4, the V gene TRBV20-1; TRBD1 might be the D (6 bases). There are 14 residues in the CDR3. Germline CDR1 DFQATT, CDR2 SNEGSKA (reference sequence). Between the trimmed V and J ends, which lost 4 bases and 3 bases, there was a span of 12 bases. DNA of the CDR3: TGCAGTGCTATCCGGACAGTGGCTAATGAAAAACTGTTTTTT. This codes for CSAIRTVANEKLFF.

The chain joins TRBV5-1 to TRBJ2-3; no definite D call. V was clipped by 4 bases and J by 1 base, with 13 bases between them. Germline values: CDR1 SGHRS, CDR2 YFSETQ. The CDR3 sequence is 15 residues long. CDR3 DNA sequence: TGCGCCAGCAGCCCTGGTCCCGAGGGCACAGATACGCAGTATTTT. Protein: CASSPGPEGTDTQYF.

The chain couples TRBV3-1 to TRBJ2-3; D remains unclear. This CDR3 is 17 amino acids long. Per germline, CDR1 LGHDT and CDR2 YNNKEL (reference sequence). Trimming took off 0 bases at V and 4 bases at J, with 17 bases between the two ends. The CDR3 region has the DNA TGTGCCAGCAGCCAAGATATAAGTCCCGGGTACGCAGATACGCAGTATTTT. This sequence encodes CASSQDISPGYADTQYF.